This T cell receptor (beta chain) was profiled in a study of T cell repertoires in cytomegalovirus infection. Study overall: Researchers turned to recently identified HLA-C-restricted CMV epitopes as well as well-studied HLA-B-restricted ones. It was the public TCR beta signatures that indicated both CMV infection and matching HLA type.

TCRdb processed the reads anew with MiXCR; each CDR3 protein has one entry. The sample includes approximately 770,000 distinct CDR3 sequences, just under 30% of them seen just once. This clonotype has just one count. What it binds is not known. The study's findings and limits: CMV carriers having the relevant HLA were flagged by cumulative public TCR beta family frequency.

The CDR3 spans 13 residues. Germline V CDR1 and CDR2: LNHDA, SQIVND (reference sequence). Trimming removed 10 bases from V and 3 bases from J; junction bases left unmatched: 8. V is TRBV19 and J is TRBJ1-2; 7 bases fit TRBD1. This TCR derives from a human donor in good health (CMV status not recorded). Some clones in this sample may be carry-over from other donors' samples. The input for sequencing was cultured CD8+ T cells from PBMCs, taken from culture after CMV antigen stimulation. CDR3 DNA sequence: TGTGCCACCGACGACAGGGCAGACTATGGCTACACCTTC. Amino acid sequence: CATDDRADYGYTF. Full variable domain (outside the CDR3, taken from reference TRBV19 and TRBJ1-2): DGGITQSPKYLFRKEGQNVTLSCEQNLNHDAMYWYRQDPGQGLRLIYYSQIVNDFQKGDIAEGYSVSREKKESFPLTVTSAQKNPTAFYLCATDDRADYGYTFGSGTRLTVV.